The 22 T cell receptor beta chains in this list originate from one sample, sequenced in a study of T cell responses to AZD1222 COVID-19 vaccine. The method was immunoSEQ multiplex PCR; TCRdb's version includes in-frame clones alone and lacks a portion of them. The sample has about 160,000 clones, 88% seen once. The input for sequencing was peripheral blood, taken on day 0 of AZD1222 vaccination. The source of these receptors is an adult in good health.

The chain has TRBV28 and TRBJ1-1; D not resolved. This CDR3 is 11 amino acids long. CDR1 MDHEN and CDR2 SYDVKM come from the germline V gene. V was pared by 3 bases and J by 7 bases, with 6 bases between. The CDR3 DNA reads as TGTGCCAGCAGTTTTGAAGGTGAAGCTTTCTTT. This codes for CASSFEGEAFF.

CDR3 in DNA: TGTGCCAGCAGTTACGGAGTACTAGCGGGGTACAATGAGCAGTTCTTC. Amino acid sequence: CASSYGVLAGYNEQFF. The chain is built from TRBV6-2 or TRBV6-3 and TRBJ2-1; 10 nucleotides agree with TRBD2. The CDR3 runs 16 residues. Germline values: CDR1 MNHEY, CDR2 SVGEGT. Losses at the gene ends were 2 bases for V and 4 bases for J; bases not matched to a gene: 5.

The chain has TRBV30 and TRBJ1-3, with unresolved D. Germline V gene data show CDR1 as GTSNPN and CDR2 as SVGIG (reference sequence). Trimming shortened V by 0 bases and J by 0 bases, and 9 bases separated the two germline ends. CDR3 size: 15 residues. The DNA for the CDR3 is TGTGCCTGGAGTGTGAAAGGGTTCTCTGGAAACACCATATATTTT. Its protein product is CAWSVKGFSGNTIYF.

The chain recombines TRBV2 with TRBJ1-1, with D maybe TRBD1 (5 bases). V lost 2 bases, J lost 1 base, and 11 bases lay in between. The CDR3 spans 15 residues. Germline CDR1 SNHLY, CDR2 FYNNEI. This chain's CDR3 is CASSERGQGNTEAFF. CDR3 DNA: TGTGCCAGCAGTGAACGAGGGCAGGGGAACACTGAAGCTTTCTTT.

V gene TRBV27 combines with J gene TRBJ2-5; the match to TRBD1 covers 9 bases. Germline CDR1 is MNHEY and CDR2 is SMNVEV (reference sequence). The CDR3 extends over 14 amino acids. The V gene end was trimmed by 3 bases and the J gene end by 5 bases; junction bases not matched to a gene: 4. CDR3 loop: CASSLDRGGETQYF. The CDR3 bases are TGTGCCAGCAGTTTGGACAGGGGCGGGGAGACCCAGTACTTC.

The CDR3 loop is CASSVGGGNYNSPLHF. For the CDR3, the DNA is TGTGCCAGCAGCGTAGGGGGCGGAAATTATAATTCACCCCTCCACTTT. The chain links TRBV9 to TRBJ1-6; TRBD1 might be the D (5 bases). The CDR3 spans 16 residues. Trimming cost V 0 bases and J 4 bases, with 11 bases left between them. In germline, CDR1 is SGDLS, CDR2 YYNGEE.

The count of this clone is one. In the same sample, other DNA sequences code for this CDR3. V is TRBV7-9 and J is TRBJ2-7; D is ambiguous. The CDR3 extends over 12 amino acids. Looked up from germline, CDR1 is SEHNR and CDR2 is FQNEAQ (reference sequence). The V gene lost 1 base and the J gene lost 3 bases, with 4 bases spanning the gap. The CDR3 nucleotides are TGTGCCAGCAGCTTAGGGGTCTACGAGCAGTACTTC. This codes for CASSLGVYEQYF.

The chain couples TRBV2 to TRBJ2-2, with D possibly being TRBD2 (5 bases). Germline V gives CDR1 SNHLY, CDR2 FYNNEI. This CDR3 is built from 15 residues. V was cut by 7 bases and J by 2 bases, with 14 bases left in between. DNA of the CDR3: TGTGCCAGCATCAGTGGTAGCGAAAACACCGGGGAGCTGTTTTTT. Translation gives CASISGSENTGELFF.

The V and J genes are TRBV25-1 and TRBJ2-7, with D unclear. V was cut by 4 bases and J by 4 bases, with 8 bases left in between. The V gene's germline CDR1 is MGHDK and CDR2 SYGVNS. This CDR3 is 12 amino acids long. The CDR3 DNA follows: TGTGCCAGCAGTGGTAATTTATACGAGCAGTACTTC. Amino acids: CASSGNLYEQYF.

The chain employs TRBV2 and TRBJ2-5, with 9 bases fitting TRBD2. V was pared by 5 bases and J by 4 bases, with 5 bases of the junction left unmatched. The V gene's germline CDR1 is SNHLY and CDR2 FYNNEI. The CDR3 extends over 14 amino acids. As DNA, the CDR3 is TGTGCCAGCAGTCTTATTAGCGGGAGAGAGACCCAGTACTTC. Encoded protein: CASSLISGRETQYF. The full variable domain, with the rest looked up from reference TRBV2 and TRBJ2-5, is EPEVTQTPSHQVTQMGQEVILRCVPISNHLYFYWYRQILGQKVEFLVSFYNNEISEKSEIFDDQFSVERPDGSNFTLKIRSTKLEDSAMYFCASSLISGRETQYFGPGTRLLVL.

CDR3 coding DNA: TGTGCCAGCAGTTACCAGACAGGGTCGGACTATGGCTACACCTTC. Translation: CASSYQTGSDYGYTF. The genes are TRBV28 and TRBJ1-2; TRBD1 agrees at 7 bases. V was pared by 4 bases and J by 3 bases, with 8 bases of the junction left unmatched. The germline V gene has CDR1 MDHEN and CDR2 SYDVKM. There are 15 residues in the CDR3.

The chain uses TRBV5-1 and TRBJ2-3, with D possibly matching TRBD2 (6 bases). Trimming took 7 bases from V and 3 from J, leaving 18 bases between them. There are 15 residues in the CDR3. Germline-derived CDR1 and CDR2 are SGHRS and YFSETQ. The CDR3 loop is CASWPQSGGTDTQYF. As DNA, the CDR3 is TGCGCCAGCTGGCCTCAGTCCGGGGGAACAGATACGCAGTATTTT. The full variable domain, rest sourced from reference TRBV5-1 and TRBJ2-3, is KAGVTQTPRYLIKTRGQQVTLSCSPISGHRSVSWYQQTPGQGLQFLFEYFSETQRNKGNFPGRFSGRQFSNSRSEMNVSTLELGDSALYLCASWPQSGGTDTQYFGPGTRLTVL.

This clone was seen only once. The rearrangement uses TRBV7-2 and TRBJ1-2, with unresolved D. Per germline, CDR1 SGHTA and CDR2 FQGNSA. Deletions cut 4 bases from V and 4 bases from J, with 22 bases between. This CDR3 contains 17 residues. The CDR3 region has the DNA TGTGCCAGCAGCTCTACCCTTGGACGGCTAGGGCTCTATGGCTACACCTTC. Its translation: CASSSTLGRLGLYGYTF. Drawing the rest from reference TRBV7-2 and TRBJ1-2, the complete variable domain is GAGVSQSPSNKVTEKGKDVELRCDPISGHTALYWYRQSLGQGLEFLIYFQGNSAPDKSGLPSDRFSAERTGGSVSTLTIQRTQQEDSAVYLCASSSTLGRLGLYGYTFGSGTRLTVV.

This rearrangement joins TRBV19 to TRBJ2-1; D unclear. The CDR3 covers 13 residues. Trimming took 3 bases from V and 1 from J, leaving 4 bases between them. Germline CDR1 is LNHDA and CDR2 is SQIVND (reference sequence). The CDR3 DNA reads as TGTGCCAGTAGTATTGGGTCCTACAATGAGCAGTTCTTC. This sequence encodes CASSIGSYNEQFF.

The chain is built from TRBV27 and TRBJ2-7, with TRBD1 as a possible D gene (6 bases). This CDR3 comprises 16 residues. Germline values: CDR1 MNHEY, CDR2 SMNVEV (reference sequence). V was shortened by 2 bases and J by 6 bases, with 20 bases between the two germline ends. The DNA for the CDR3 is TGTGCCAGCAGTTTAGAACCCACAGGGAAACCGAGCGAGCAGTACTTC. This translates into CASSLEPTGKPSEQYF.

The chain is built from TRBV7-2 and TRBJ2-7; D gene unclear. The CDR3 runs 15 residues. V lost 2 bases and J 0 bases, leaving 11 bases between the germline ends. In germline, CDR1 is SGHTA, CDR2 FQGNSA. DNA of the CDR3: TGTGCCAGCAGCTTACCCGGAAGTCTCTCCTACGAGCAGTACTTC. It is translated as CASSLPGSLSYEQYF.

The V call is TRBV6-1, the J call TRBJ1-1; a weak D match, TRBD1 (5 bases). CDR3 length: 15 amino acids. Germline-derived CDR1 and CDR2 are MNHNS and SASEGT. V shed 3 bases and J shed 4 bases, with 15 bases lying between them. For the CDR3, the DNA is TGTGCCAGCAGTGATCGAAGGGGCGGGAGCACTGAAGCTTTCTTT. It yields the protein CASSDRRGGSTEAFF.

The V call is TRBV7-9, the J call TRBJ1-6; D is ambiguous. Germline V gene sequence: CDR1 SEHNR, CDR2 FQNEAQ (reference sequence). V lost 5 bases and J 6 bases, leaving 8 bases between the germline ends. CDR3 length: 13 amino acids. CDR3 sequence reads: CASSLLPNSPLHF. CDR3 in DNA: TGTGCCAGCAGCCTCCTTCCTAATTCACCCCTCCACTTT.

The chain is built from TRBV5-1 and TRBJ2-5; D not certain. Trimming pared 1 base from V and 4 bases from J, leaving 14 bases between. Germline V gene data show CDR1 as SGHRS and CDR2 as YFSETQ. This CDR3 has 15 residues. The CDR3 nucleotides read TGCGCCAGCAGCTTGCCAACAGCGTTGGGAGAGACCCAGTACTTC. Protein: CASSLPTALGETQYF.

This chain links TRBV4-2 with TRBJ1-5; D possibly corresponds to TRBD1 (6 bases). CDR1 is LGHNA, CDR2 YNFKEQ, per germline. The CDR3 loop spans 15 amino acids. The V gene lost 3 bases and the J gene lost 5 bases, with 14 bases spanning the gap. CDR3 sequence reads: CASSHPGQTDQPQHF. For the CDR3, the DNA is TGTGCCAGCAGCCACCCCGGACAGACCGATCAGCCCCAGCATTTT.

The V and J genes are TRBV7-2 and TRBJ1-1; 7 bases map to TRBD1. CDR3 length equals 17 residues. Germline V gene sequence: CDR1 SGHTA, CDR2 FQGNSA. The J segment lost 0 bases and the V segment lost 5 bases, leaving 12 bases of the junction unmatched. The DNA of the CDR3 is TGTGCCAGCAGCCCCTACTCAGGGGGTCTGCTGAACACTGAAGCTTTCTTT. As protein: CASSPYSGGLLNTEAFF. The complete variable domain, with remaining parts taken from reference TRBV7-2 and TRBJ1-1, reads GAGVSQSPSNKVTEKGKDVELRCDPISGHTALYWYRQSLGQGLEFLIYFQGNSAPDKSGLPSDRFSAERTGGSVSTLTIQRTQQEDSAVYLCASSPYSGGLLNTEAFFGQGTRLTVV.

The chain employs TRBV20-1 and TRBJ1-1; D is uncertain. Trimming took off 2 bases at V and 7 bases at J, with 8 bases between the two ends. The CDR3 sequence is 11 residues long. In germline, CDR1 is DFQATT, CDR2 SNEGSKA (reference sequence). The CDR3 sequence: CSARSTFEAFF. DNA for the CDR3: TGCAGTGCTAGAAGTACATTTGAAGCTTTCTTT.